This TCR beta chain was profiled in a study of T cells in Graves' hyperthyroidism and ophthalmopathy. This clonotype has more than one count but fewer than ten. Trimming took 0 bases from V and 2 from J; bases not matched to a gene: 4. Germline lookup yields CDR1 SGHTS and CDR2 YDEGEE. CDR3 length: 16 residues. RNA transcripts yielded amplified TCR beta CDR3 regions. When the TCR CDR3 underwent first-round RT-PCR, the HTBI primer set was used. Each CDR3 protein gets one entry after TCRdb re-called the multiplex PCR reads with MiXCR. The sample lists roughly 600,000 distinct CDR3 sequences, 14% occurring once.

This TCR came from a woman in her forties or fifties with Graves' ophthalmopathy. The chain combines TRBV5-8 with TRBJ2-3; 9 bases line up with TRBD2. Specimen: blood. The CDR3 DNA follows: TGTGCCAGCAGCTTGGTGGCGGGAGGGTACACAGATACGCAGTATTTT. Translation: CASSLVAGGYTDTQYF.